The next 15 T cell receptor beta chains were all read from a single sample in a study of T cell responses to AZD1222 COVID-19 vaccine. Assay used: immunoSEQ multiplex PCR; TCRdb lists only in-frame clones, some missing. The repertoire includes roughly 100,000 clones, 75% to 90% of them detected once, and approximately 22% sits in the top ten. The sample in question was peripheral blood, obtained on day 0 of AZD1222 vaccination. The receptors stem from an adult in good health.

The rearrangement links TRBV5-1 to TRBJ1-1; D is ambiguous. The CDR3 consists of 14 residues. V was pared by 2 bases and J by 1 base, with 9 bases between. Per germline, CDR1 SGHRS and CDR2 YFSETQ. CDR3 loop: CASSLLSENTEAFF. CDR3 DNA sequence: TGCGCCAGCAGCTTATTGTCGGAGAACACTGAAGCTTTCTTT.

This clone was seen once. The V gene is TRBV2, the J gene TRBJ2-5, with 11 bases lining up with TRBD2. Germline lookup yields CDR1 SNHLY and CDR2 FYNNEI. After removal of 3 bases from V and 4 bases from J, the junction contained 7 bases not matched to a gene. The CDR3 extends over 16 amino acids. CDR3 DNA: TGTGCCAGCAGTGAGGATTTAACTAGCGGGGGAGAGACCCAGTACTTC. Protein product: CASSEDLTSGGETQYF.

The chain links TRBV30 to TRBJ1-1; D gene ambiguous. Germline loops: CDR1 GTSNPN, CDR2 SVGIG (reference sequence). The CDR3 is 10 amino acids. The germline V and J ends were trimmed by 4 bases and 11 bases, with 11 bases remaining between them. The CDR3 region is CAWIGSRAFF. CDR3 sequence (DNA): TGTGCCTGGATTGGCAGCAGGGCTTTCTTT.

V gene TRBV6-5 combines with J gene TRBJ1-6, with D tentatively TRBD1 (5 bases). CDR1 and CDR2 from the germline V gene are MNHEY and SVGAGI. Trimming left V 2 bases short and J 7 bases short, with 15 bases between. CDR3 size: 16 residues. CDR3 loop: CASSYDKGTVNSPLHF. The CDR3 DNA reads TGTGCCAGCAGTTACGATAAGGGGACGGTGAATTCACCCCTCCACTTT.

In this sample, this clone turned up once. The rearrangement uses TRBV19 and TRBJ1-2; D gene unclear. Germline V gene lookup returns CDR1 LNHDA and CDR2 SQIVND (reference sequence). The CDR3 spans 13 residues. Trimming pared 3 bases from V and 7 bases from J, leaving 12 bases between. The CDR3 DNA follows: TGTGCCAGTAGTATTCTCGGGGAAGGTGGCTACACCTTC. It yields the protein CASSILGEGGYTF.

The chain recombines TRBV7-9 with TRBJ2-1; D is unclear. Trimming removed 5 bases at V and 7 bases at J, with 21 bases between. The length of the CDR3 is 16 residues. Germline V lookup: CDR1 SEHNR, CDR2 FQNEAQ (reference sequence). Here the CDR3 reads CASSVPMDGLRNEQFF. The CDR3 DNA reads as TGTGCCAGCAGCGTCCCTATGGACGGGTTGCGAAATGAGCAGTTCTTC.

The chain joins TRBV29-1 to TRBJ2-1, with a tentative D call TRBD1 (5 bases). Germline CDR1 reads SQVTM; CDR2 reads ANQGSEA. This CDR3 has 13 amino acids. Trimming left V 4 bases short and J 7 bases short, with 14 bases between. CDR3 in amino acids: CSVVGQGVNEQFF. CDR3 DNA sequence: TGCAGCGTTGTCGGGCAGGGTGTAAATGAGCAGTTCTTC.

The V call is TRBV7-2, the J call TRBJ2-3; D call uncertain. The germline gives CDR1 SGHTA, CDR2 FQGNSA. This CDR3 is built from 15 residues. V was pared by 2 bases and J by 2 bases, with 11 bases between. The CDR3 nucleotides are TGTGCCAGCAGCTTACAGGAACTCCCCACAGATACGCAGTATTTT. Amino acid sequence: CASSLQELPTDTQYF. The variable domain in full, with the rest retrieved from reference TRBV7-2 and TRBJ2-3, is GAGVSQSPSNKVTEKGKDVELRCDPISGHTALYWYRQSLGQGLEFLIYFQGNSAPDKSGLPSDRFSAERTGGSVSTLTIQRTQQEDSAVYLCASSLQELPTDTQYFGPGTRLTVL.

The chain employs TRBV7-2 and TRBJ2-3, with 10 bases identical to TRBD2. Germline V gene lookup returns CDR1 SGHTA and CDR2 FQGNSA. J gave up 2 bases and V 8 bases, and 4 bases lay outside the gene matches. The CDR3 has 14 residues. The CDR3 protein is CASGLAEYTDTQYF. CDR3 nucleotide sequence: TGTGCCAGCGGACTAGCGGAGTACACAGATACGCAGTATTTT.

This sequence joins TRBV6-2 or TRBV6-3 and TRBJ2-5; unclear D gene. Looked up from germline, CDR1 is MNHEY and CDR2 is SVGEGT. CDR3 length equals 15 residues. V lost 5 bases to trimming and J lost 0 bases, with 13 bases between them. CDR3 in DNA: TGTGCCAGCAGTGACCCTAGGGCCCACCAAGAGACCCAGTACTTC. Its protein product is CASSDPRAHQETQYF.

In DNA form, the CDR3 reads TGTGCCAGCAGCTTGGCCGGGACAGGGGTCACTGAAGCTTTCTTT. It codes for CASSLAGTGVTEAFF. The chain has TRBV5-8 and TRBJ1-1; 10 bases agree with TRBD1. The CDR3 has 15 residues. Trimming removed 0 bases from V and 4 bases from J; junction bases left unmatched: 3. Germline V CDR1 and CDR2: SGHTS, YDEGEE. The complete variable domain, with remaining parts taken from reference TRBV5-8 and TRBJ1-1, reads EAGVTQSPTHLIKTRGQQATLRCSPISGHTSVYWYQQALGLGLQFLLWYDEGEERNRGNFPPRFSGRQFPNYSSELNVNALELEDSALYLCASSLAGTGVTEAFFGQGTRLTVV.

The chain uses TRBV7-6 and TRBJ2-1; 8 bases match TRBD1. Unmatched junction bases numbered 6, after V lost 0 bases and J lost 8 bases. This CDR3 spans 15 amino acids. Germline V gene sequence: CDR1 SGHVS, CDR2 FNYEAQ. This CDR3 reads CASSLAPGGKDEQFF. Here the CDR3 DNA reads TGTGCCAGCAGCTTAGCGCCAGGGGGCAAAGATGAGCAGTTCTTC.

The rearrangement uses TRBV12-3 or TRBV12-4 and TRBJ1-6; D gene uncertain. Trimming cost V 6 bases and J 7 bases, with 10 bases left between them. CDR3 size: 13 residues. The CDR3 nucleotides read TGTGCCAGCAGGGGCGCTTACAATTCACCCCTCCACTTT. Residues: CASRGAYNSPLHF.

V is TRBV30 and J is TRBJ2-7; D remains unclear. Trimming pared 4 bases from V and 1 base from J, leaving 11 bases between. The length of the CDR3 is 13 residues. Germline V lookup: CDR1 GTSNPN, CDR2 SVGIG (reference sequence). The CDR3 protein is CAWISRGSYEQYF. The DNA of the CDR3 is TGTGCCTGGATCTCTCGAGGTTCCTACGAGCAGTACTTC.

CDR3 sequence: CASSVGGTHNEQFF. The CDR3 DNA sequence: TGTGCCAGCAGTGTCGGGGGAACCCACAATGAGCAGTTCTTC. This sequence joins TRBV11-3 and TRBJ2-1, with a possible D match to TRBD2 (6 bases). This CDR3 is 14 amino acids long. CDR1 and CDR2 from the germline V gene are SGHNT and YENEEA. V lost 6 bases and J 5 bases, leaving 14 bases between the germline ends.